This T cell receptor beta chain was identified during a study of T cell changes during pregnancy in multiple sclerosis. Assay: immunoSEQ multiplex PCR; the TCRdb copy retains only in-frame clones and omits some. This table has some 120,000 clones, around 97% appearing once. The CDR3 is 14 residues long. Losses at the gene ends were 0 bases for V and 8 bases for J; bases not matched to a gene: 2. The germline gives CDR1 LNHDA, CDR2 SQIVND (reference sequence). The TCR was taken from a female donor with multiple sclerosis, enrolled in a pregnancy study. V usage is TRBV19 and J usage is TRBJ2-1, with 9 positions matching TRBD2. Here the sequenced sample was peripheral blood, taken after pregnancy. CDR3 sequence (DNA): TGTGCCAGTAGTATAGAGGCGGGAGGGTATGAGCAGTTCTTC. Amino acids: CASSIEAGGYEQFF.